The 29 T cell receptor beta chains presented below share a single source sample, sequenced in a study of graft-versus-host responses after intestinal transplantation. Their antigens remain unidentified. Some clones are missing from TCRdb's copy, which holds only in-frame ones; the method was immunoSEQ multiplex PCR. The sample includes approximately 86,000 clones, around 92% of them seen just once. This specimen consisted of unstimulated CD8+ T cells sorted from spleen or lymph node cells, obtained before transplant. Receptors were obtained from a human donor who was the organ donor for an intestinal transplant.

This rearrangement joins TRBV5-4 to TRBJ1-6; 9 bases are a match to TRBD1. The germline V gene encodes CDR1 SGHNT and CDR2 YYREEE (reference sequence). The trim removed 4 bases at V and 9 bases at J, leaving 8 bases unmatched. The CDR3 contains 15 residues. Here the CDR3 reads CASSPWTGVGSPLHF. The CDR3 DNA follows: TGTGCCAGCAGCCCATGGACAGGGGTGGGTTCACCCCTCCACTTT. Full variable domain (remainder filled in from reference TRBV5-4 and TRBJ1-6): ETGVTQSPTHLIKTRGQQVTLRCSSQSGHNTVSWYQQALGQGPQFIFQYYREEENGRGNFPPRFSGLQFPNYSSELNVNALELDDSALYLCASSPWTGVGSPLHFGNGTRLTVT.

The CDR3 nucleotides are TGTGCCAGCAGCTCCTCTCCCGGGTCTGAGACCCAGTACTTC. This sequence encodes CASSSSPGSETQYF. The J gene is TRBJ2-5, the V gene TRBV13; D remains unclear. Germline CDR1 is PRHDT and CDR2 is FYEKMQ (reference sequence). Trimming removed 4 bases at V and 5 bases at J, with 14 bases between. There are 14 residues in the CDR3.

The chain has TRBV4-3 and TRBJ1-1, with a weak D call TRBD1 (6 bases). CDR3 length: 17 amino acids. CDR1 and CDR2 (germline): LGHNA, YSLEER. V lost 5 bases and J 2 bases, leaving 21 bases between the germline ends. CDR3 in amino acids: CASSKGGGSSLNTEAFF. The DNA of the CDR3 is TGCGCCAGCAGCAAAGGGGGGGGGTCGTCTCTAAACACTGAAGCTTTCTTT.

The chain has TRBV13 and TRBJ1-1, with no clear D. The V gene's germline CDR1 is PRHDT and CDR2 FYEKMQ (reference sequence). The CDR3 runs to 12 residues. The V and J ends lost 4 bases and 1 base respectively, with 4 bases between them. The CDR3 coding sequence is TGTGCCAGCAGCTCGGGGAACACTGAAGCTTTCTTT. Translating it yields CASSSGNTEAFF.

DNA for the CDR3: TGCGCCAGCAGCCAAGCGGCCAAGGGGAACTATGGCTACACCTTC. Amino acid sequence: CASSQAAKGNYGYTF. The chain employs TRBV4-1 and TRBJ1-2; D perhaps matches TRBD1 (5 bases). The CDR3 loop spans 15 amino acids. The germline V gene encodes CDR1 MGHRA and CDR2 YSYEKL. V was shortened by 1 base and J by 2 bases, with 11 bases between the two germline ends.

This chain connects TRBV2 to TRBJ2-7, with D unclear. Germline V gene data show CDR1 as SNHLY and CDR2 as FYNNEI. V was pared by 6 bases and J by 2 bases, with 11 bases between. The CDR3 extends over 13 amino acids. Here the CDR3 reads CASRDRVPYEQYF. In DNA, the CDR3 is TGTGCCAGCAGAGATCGGGTCCCCTACGAGCAGTACTTC.

The rearrangement joins TRBV4-3 to TRBJ2-1, with a weak D call TRBD2 (6 bases). Trimming removed 4 bases at V and 7 bases at J, with 14 bases between. CDR1 and CDR2 (germline): LGHNA, YSLEER. This CDR3 contains 14 residues. The CDR3 loop is CASSRLASANEQFF. DNA of the CDR3: TGCGCCAGCAGCCGTCTCGCTAGCGCGAATGAGCAGTTCTTC.

The sample holds a few counts of this clone. V is TRBV9 and J is TRBJ2-7, with D possibly matching TRBD2 (5 bases). The CDR3 totals 13 residues. V dropped 3 bases and J dropped 3 bases, with 10 bases sitting between them. Germline V gives CDR1 SGDLS, CDR2 YYNGEE. In DNA, the CDR3 is TGTGCCAGCAGCGGGCCCCGGGGCTACGAGCAGTACTTC. Translating it yields CASSGPRGYEQYF.

The chain is built from TRBV6-1 and TRBJ2-3, with 8 bases fitting TRBD1. The germline gives CDR1 MNHNS, CDR2 SASEGT. The V and J ends lost 2 bases and 0 bases, in that order; junction bases with no gene match: 10. This CDR3 has 18 residues. CDR3 loop: CASSEYGQGGSSTDTQYF. CDR3 sequence (DNA): TGTGCCAGCAGTGAATACGGACAGGGTGGCTCTAGCACAGATACGCAGTATTTT.

V usage is TRBV19 and J usage is TRBJ2-1, with D tentatively TRBD1 (6 bases). The V and J ends lost 6 bases and 7 bases respectively, with 19 bases between them. The CDR3 consists of 15 residues. Germline V gene sequence: CDR1 LNHDA, CDR2 SQIVND (reference sequence). In DNA form, the CDR3 reads TGTGCCAGTAGCTTCACAGGGAGTGGTGGGAATGAGCAGTTCTTC. It translates to CASSFTGSGGNEQFF.

The chain couples TRBV4-3 to TRBJ1-1; possible D gene TRBD1, 6 bases. The V gene lost 0 bases and the J gene lost 3 bases, with 17 bases spanning the gap. CDR1 and CDR2 (germline): LGHNA, YSLEER. The CDR3 contains 17 residues. The CDR3 is CASSQDISGGADTEAFF. The CDR3, as DNA: TGCGCCAGCAGCCAAGATATTTCGGGGGGCGCGGACACTGAAGCTTTCTTT.

V gene TRBV4-1 combines with J gene TRBJ1-3, with a possible D match to TRBD1 (5 bases). Germline V gene sequence: CDR1 MGHRA, CDR2 YSYEKL. Between the trimmed V and J ends, which lost 4 bases and 2 bases, there was a span of 15 bases. The CDR3 extends over 16 amino acids. CDR3 protein: CASSREPDRTGNTIYF. The CDR3 region has the DNA TGCGCCAGCAGCCGAGAACCCGACAGAACTGGAAACACCATATATTTT.

The chain joins TRBV27 to TRBJ2-7, with D perhaps matching TRBD2 (6 bases). The V end lost 8 bases, the J end lost 1 base, and 12 bases lay between the germline ends. Germline values: CDR1 MNHEY, CDR2 SMNVEV (reference sequence). This CDR3 is 13 amino acids long. The CDR3 reads CASGSGPSYEQYF. In DNA form, the CDR3 reads TGTGCCAGCGGTAGCGGTCCTTCCTACGAGCAGTACTTC.

V gene TRBV4-2 combines with J gene TRBJ2-3, with D tentatively TRBD2 (7 bases). With 0 bases removed from V and 3 bases from J, the gap between germline ends came to 19 bases. Germline V lookup: CDR1 LGHNA, CDR2 YNFKEQ. There are 18 residues in the CDR3. DNA for the CDR3: TGTGCCAGCAGCCAAGATCGGCTCGGGGGGCTGGGTACAGATACGCAGTATTTT. It is translated as CASSQDRLGGLGTDTQYF.

The chain is built from TRBV4-1 and TRBJ1-2; 9 bases fit TRBD1. There are 15 residues in the CDR3. Unmatched junction bases numbered 3, after V lost 1 base and J lost 3 bases. Looked up from germline, CDR1 is MGHRA and CDR2 is YSYEKL. The CDR3 protein is CASSQVGQGDYGYTF. The CDR3 region has the DNA TGCGCCAGCAGCCAAGTGGGACAGGGAGACTATGGCTACACCTTC.

The chain carries TRBV29-1 and TRBJ1-2, with 9 bases that match TRBD1. Per germline, CDR1 SQVTM and CDR2 ANQGSEA. The CDR3 spans 12 residues. J gave up 5 bases and V 6 bases, and 4 bases lay outside the gene matches. CDR3 in DNA: TGCAGCGTACAGGGGGCGGCGTATGGCTACACCTTC. Encoded protein: CSVQGAAYGYTF.

The V gene is TRBV5-6, the J gene TRBJ2-1; 9 bases agree with TRBD2. V was clipped by 2 bases and J by 2 bases; unmatched bases: 5. The CDR3 has 16 amino acids. Germline CDR1 and CDR2: SGHDT and YYEEEE. The CDR3 reads CASSFPSGGPYNEQFF. As DNA, the CDR3 is TGTGCCAGCAGCTTCCCGAGCGGGGGGCCCTACAATGAGCAGTTCTTC.

This clone was detected once. The chain employs TRBV13 and TRBJ2-3; 10 nucleotides agree with TRBD2. In germline, CDR1 is PRHDT, CDR2 FYEKMQ (reference sequence). V trimming: 2 bases; J trimming: 1 base; junction bases outside the gene matches: 3. CDR3 length equals 16 residues. CDR3 coding DNA: TGTGCCAGCAGCTTACGTCTAGCGGGGGGCACAGATACGCAGTATTTT. This encodes CASSLRLAGGTDTQYF.

This chain uses TRBV9 with TRBJ1-4; the D gene is possibly TRBD1 (6 bases). V gave up 0 bases and J gave up 8 bases, with 17 bases separating them. Looked up from germline, CDR1 is SGDLS and CDR2 is YYNGEE. The CDR3 is 16 amino acids. CDR3 in DNA: TGTGCCAGCAGCGTAGCTTGGGGGGGCGCAGGAGAAAAACTGTTTTTT. It specifies CASSVAWGGAGEKLFF.

The chain recombines TRBV7-3 with TRBJ2-6; D remains ambiguous. The V end was cut by 5 bases, the J end by 2 bases, with 7 bases between. The CDR3 covers 14 residues. In germline, CDR1 is SGHTA, CDR2 FQGTGA. CDR3 in amino acids: CASSPGPGANVLTF. Written as DNA, the CDR3 is TGTGCCAGCAGCCCAGGCCCTGGGGCCAACGTCCTGACTTTC. Full variable domain (missing parts from reference TRBV7-3 and TRBJ2-6): GAGVSQTPSNKVTEKGKYVELRCDPISGHTALYWYRQSLGQGPEFLIYFQGTGAADDSGLPNDRFFAVRPEGSVSTLKIQRTERGDSAVYLCASSPGPGANVLTFGAGSRLTVL.

The chain carries TRBV19 and TRBJ2-6; D uncertain. Trimming cost V 4 bases and J 0 bases, with 7 bases left between them. Germline V gene data show CDR1 as LNHDA and CDR2 as SQIVND (reference sequence). The length of the CDR3 is 15 residues. In nucleotides, the CDR3 is TGTGCCAGTAGTACAGTACCCTCTGGGGCCAACGTCCTGACTTTC. As protein: CASSTVPSGANVLTF.

This clone has just one count. The chain has TRBV5-6 and TRBJ2-7; 7 positions match TRBD1. Germline CDR1 is SGHDT and CDR2 is YYEEEE. After removal of 4 bases from V and 4 bases from J, the junction contained 5 bases not matched to a gene. The length of the CDR3 is 13 residues. The CDR3 DNA reads TGTGCCAGCAGCCCCGGGACAGTTTACGAGCAGTACTTC. Translating gives CASSPGTVYEQYF.

This chain connects TRBV5-8 to TRBJ2-7; D is uncertain. This CDR3 is built from 13 residues. Trimming shortened V by 1 base and J by 2 bases, and 7 bases separated the two germline ends. The germline CDR1 and CDR2 sequences are SGHTS and YDEGEE. For the CDR3, the DNA is TGTGCCAGCAGCTTGCCCCTAACCTACGAGCAGTACTTC. Residues: CASSLPLTYEQYF.

The chain joins TRBV7-9 to TRBJ2-7, with 9 positions matching TRBD1. V shed 5 bases, J shed 4 bases, and the junction held 12 bases outside the gene matches. This CDR3 has 16 amino acids. Germline CDR1 reads SEHNR; CDR2 reads FQNEAQ (reference sequence). The DNA for the CDR3 is TGTGCCAGCAGCGCACCGGACAGGGGACCGTTTTACGAGCAGTACTTC. The encoded protein is CASSAPDRGPFYEQYF.

The chain is built from TRBV9 and TRBJ2-1; D might be TRBD2 (5 bases). CDR3 length: 13 amino acids. The V end was cut by 3 bases, the J end by 13 bases, with 17 bases between. In germline, CDR1 is SGDLS, CDR2 YYNGEE. The CDR3 region is CASSAASQESQFF. The CDR3 DNA is TGTGCCAGCAGCGCCGCTAGCCAGGAAAGTCAGTTCTTC.

The chain recombines TRBV9 with TRBJ2-6; weak D call: TRBD1 (5 bases). V dropped 4 bases and J dropped 0 bases, with 29 bases sitting between them. In germline, CDR1 is SGDLS, CDR2 YYNGEE. This CDR3 comprises 22 residues. CDR3 region: CASSPRPPLTVFDHSGANVLTF. DNA for the CDR3: TGTGCCAGCAGCCCCCGCCCCCCCCTGACAGTTTTCGACCACTCTGGGGCCAACGTCCTGACTTTC.

A single count supports this clone. The chain employs TRBV11-3 and TRBJ2-5; 9 bases fit TRBD1. This CDR3 is 12 amino acids long. Losses at the gene ends were 5 bases for V and 11 bases for J; bases not matched to a gene: 6. Per the germline V gene, CDR1 is SGHNT and CDR2 is YENEEA. CDR3 region: CASSQTGGEQYF. CDR3 coding DNA: TGTGCCAGCAGCCAGACAGGGGGAGAGCAGTACTTC.

The V call is TRBV21-1, the J call TRBJ2-5; the D segment call TRBD1 is taken from the table without a DNA check. TRBV21-1 represents a pseudogene. The CDR3 consists of 15 residues. CDR3 sequence: CASSRKGPAQETQYF. Here the CDR3 DNA reads TGTGCCAGCAGCAGAAAGGGGCCAGCCCAAGAGACCCAGTACTTC.

This chain uses TRBV4-3 with TRBJ2-1, with 12 nucleotides matching TRBD2. The J segment lost 10 bases and the V segment lost 3 bases, leaving 7 bases of the junction unmatched. The germline gives CDR1 LGHNA, CDR2 YSLEER. The CDR3 has 15 residues. The CDR3 spells CASSHLGGTSGEQFF. In nucleotides, the CDR3 is TGCGCCAGCAGCCATTTGGGGGGGACTAGCGGGGAGCAGTTCTTC.